The clone carrying this TCR beta chain was detected many times. Its specificity is unknown. The data belong to a study of blood T cells in healthy people across ages. Study in general: About one barcoded beta molecule was captured per two T cells (by template switching). Findings and limits, study-wide: Without sorted subsets, naive and antigen-experienced compartments could not be conclusively compared. More naive CD4+ cells and higher diversity marked long-lived donors relative to aged donors.

Samples each yielded at least 5.5 micrograms of total RNA. This CDR3 has 13 residues. V lost 4 bases and J 0 bases, leaving 7 bases between the germline ends. The V gene's germline CDR1 is SGHKS and CDR2 YYEKEE (reference sequence). A second PCR of 7 to 11 cycles used a sample-barcoded 5' primer and a J-beta primer mix. Using its own MiXCR run on the 5' RACE reads, TCRdb lists one record per CDR3 protein. The sample consists of about 1.4 million distinct CDR3 sequences, approximately 60% of them appearing once. The gene calls are TRBV5-5 and TRBJ1-1, with D maybe TRBD1 (5 bases). Sequenced sample: blood. This TCR was sampled from a man aged 18 to 35 in good health. CDR3 DNA sequence: TGTGCCAGCAGCACGACAGTGAACACTGAAGCTTTCTTT. Translation gives CASSTTVNTEAFF.